Listed here are 2 T cell receptor beta chains from one sample, sequenced in a study of CD8+ T cells in alopecia areata (dated by TCRdb to between 2017 and 2018). Libraries came from the immunoSEQ multiplex PCR assay. To provide template for TCR sequencing, every sample had RNA extracted and reverse transcribed into cDNA. Drawn from immuneACCESS, this table holds only the in-frame rearrangements with V and J called that TCRdb kept. Clones are partly lost; checked studies trace under half to an unresolved V gene and leave the rest unexplained. The sample data list 110,000 or so clones, and roughly 55% of these were observed just once. Around 25% of the sample is in the top ten clones. Sequenced material: NKG2D-low CD8+ T cells sorted from blood. This specimen's cell subset or site label, per the study, means: sorted CD8+ NKG2D-low blood T cells. The receptors stem from a human donor with alopecia areata.

The chain uses TRBV27 and TRBJ2-5; D might be TRBD1 (5 bases). V dropped 5 bases and J dropped 7 bases, with 20 bases sitting between them. The CDR3 is 15 amino acids. Germline CDR1 reads MNHEY; CDR2 reads SMNVEV (reference sequence). CDR3 sequence reads: CASSIDSPPVRTQYF. The CDR3 nucleotides are TGTGCCAGCAGTATTGACAGCCCCCCGGTCAGGACCCAGTACTTC.

The rearrangement uses TRBV15 and TRBJ2-5; 7 bases are a match to TRBD1. The ends lost 3 bases at V and 4 bases at J; junction bases unmatched: 2. CDR1 and CDR2 (germline): LNHNV, YYDKDF (reference sequence). This CDR3 region has 13 residues. CDR3 in DNA: TGTGCCACCAGCAGGACAGGGCCAGAGACCCAGTACTTC. Protein sequence: CATSRTGPETQYF.